The rows below give T cell receptor beta chains drawn from one sample of a study of post-analysis software for immune sequencing data. TCRdb ran MiXCR on the PCR reads and lists one entry per CDR3 protein. Of 750,000 to 950,000 distinct CDR3 sequences listed, under 60% were seen once; the top ten hold 4% to 5%. What was sequenced was blood. The receptors shown here come from a girl between 10 and 17 years old with multiple sclerosis. CDR3s include the opening cysteine and the closing phenylalanine or tryptophan. D genes are given only for firm matches. Size is omitted from some rows. Given values are once, few, many or a class for expanded clones.

J gene | clone size | V gene | D gene | CDR3 DNA | CDR3 protein
TRBJ2-3 | few | TRBV6-1 | NA | TGTGCCAGCAGTGAAACCCAGCGGGCCGCAGATACGCAGTATTTT | CASSETQRAADTQYF
TRBJ2-7 | NA | TRBV12-3/TRBV12-4 | NA | TGTGCCAGCAGTTTCAGGTCCCTTAGGGCTTACGAGCAGTACTTC | CASSFRSLRAYEQYF
TRBJ2-7 | NA | TRBV12-3/TRBV12-4 | TRBD2 | TGTGCCAGCAGGTCCCGGCGGGAGGCATTCTACGAGCAGTACTTC | CASRSRREAFYEQYF
TRBJ2-1 | NA | TRBV7-2 | NA | TGTGCCAGCAGCTTAGTGGGTGCTCGGGTACAGGGCATCAATGATGAGCAGTTCTTC | CASSLVGARVQGINDEQFF
TRBJ2-7 | NA | TRBV27 | TRBD2 | TGTGCCAGCAGTTATGCTAGCGGGAGTCCCGAGCAGTACTTC | CASSYASGSPEQYF
TRBJ2-3 | NA | TRBV27 | NA | TGTGCCAGCAGTTTGCGGAGGGGGCGTGGAGATACGCAGTATTTT | CASSLRRGRGDTQYF
TRBJ2-7 | NA | TRBV2 | NA | TGTGCCAGCAGTGAAGAGTATGAGCAGTACTTC | CASSEEYEQYF
TRBJ2-3 | NA | TRBV7-8 | NA | TGTGCCAGCAGCTTACCCCTACGTACTGGCAGGAGGGGTTCAAGTACGCAGTATTTT | CASSLPLRTGRRGSSTQYF
TRBJ2-6 | few | TRBV4-2 | NA | TGTGCCAGCAGCCAAGCCCCCGGCGCGGAACTCTCTGGGGCCAACGTCCTGACTTTC | CASSQAPGAELSGANVLTF
TRBJ2-7 | few | TRBV28 | NA | TGTGCCAGCAGCCCCGGGAACCTAATTCCCCTTACCTACGAGCAGTACTTC | CASSPGNLIPLTYEQYF